This TCR beta chain stems from a study of cytomegalovirus exposure and HLA in healthy donors. The donors were healthy bone marrow donors. Turning to this clone: The target antigen is unknown.

Amplification used 60 Vbeta primers and 13 Jbeta primers. Libraries were prepared by immunoSEQ multiplex PCR; TCRdb keeps only in-frame clonotypes and omits some of them. The table includes 110,000 to 150,000 clones, over 70% detected once. From germline, CDR1 is SGHRS and CDR2 YFSETQ. The CDR3 is 17 amino acids. Study conclusions and caveats: The study carried out a later analysis of TCR beta sequences. It associated 15,000 to 20,000 of them with specific HLA alleles at a false discovery rate of 0.05.

The TCR was taken from a man aged 35 to 55 in good health and CMV-seronegative. What was sequenced was PBMCs. The rearrangement uses TRBV5-1 and TRBJ2-5, with TRBD2 matching 8 bases. The tail of the sequence fits TRBJ2-7 better, so the J call may be wrong. CDR3 nucleotides: TGCGCCAGCAGCTTGATCTCGGGTGGTAGCGGGACCTACGAGCAGTACTTC. Its translation: CASSLISGGSGTYEQYF.